This paragraph reports one T cell receptor (beta chain). Its antigen remains unknown. This CDR3 has 15 residues. The germline V gene has CDR1 SGHKS and CDR2 YYEKEE (reference sequence). This sample is drawn from a study of post-analysis software for immune sequencing data. Study-wide background: The patients showed relapsing-remitting, secondary progressive and progressive-relapsing multiple sclerosis courses. Study-level results: Controls' normalized Chao1 diversity significantly exceeded that of multiple sclerosis patients. Samples from one preparation batch, clustered by F measure, grouped strongly together. The five TRBV segments detected at higher frequency in patients than in controls included TRBV5-6, TRBV5-1 and TRBV20-1.

Libraries were made from TCR beta cDNA, and they carried unique molecular identifiers. Starting from roughly 1.1 to 9.2 million T cells, the study yielded 460,000 or so cDNA molecules. One entry per CDR3 protein, called by TCRdb with MiXCR from the PCR reads. The sample includes 600,000 to 700,000 distinct CDR3 sequences, roughly three fifths of them seen just once. This chain connects TRBV5-5 to TRBJ2-4, with D possibly being TRBD1 or TRBD2 (7 bases each). The closer fit of TRBJ2-7 to the DNA end suggests the J call may be wrong. Sequenced input: blood. This TCR was recovered from a girl aged 2-10 years with multiple sclerosis. CDR3 coding DNA: TGTGCCAGCAGAAGGGGGCGGGAGCCCTCCTACGAGCAGTACTTC. Amino acid sequence: CASRRGREPSYEQYF.